A selection of T cell receptor beta chains follows, all from one sample in a study of control samples from healthy donors and cancer patients. The assay was immunoSEQ multiplex PCR, and TCRdb's table has in-frame clones only and misses some. This sample has more than 110,000 clones, with 70% to 90% found just once. Sample: blood. Receptors were obtained from a woman aged 25 to 45 in good health. Each CDR3 is given with its conserved first and last residue. The D gene is left open where the match is weak. Expanded clones are given a class, and other clones once, few, many or no size at all.

D gene	V gene	J gene	clone size	CDR3 DNA	CDR3 protein
-	TRBV19	TRBJ2-7	few	TGTGCCAGTAGTATGGCTGACTACGAGCAGTACTTC	CASSMADYEQYF
TRBD2	TRBV6-6	TRBJ2-3	-	TGTGCCAGCAGTCCTGAGACTAGCGGGAGTCGGAATACGCAGTATTTT	CASSPETSGSRNTQYF
-	TRBV5-1	TRBJ2-3	-	TGCGCCAGCAGCTTTTTAGGTACAGATACGCAGTATTTT	CASSFLGTDTQYF
TRBD2	TRBV2	TRBJ2-7	-	TGTGCCGGCAGTGGGGCCCCGACTAGCGGGAGCTACGAGCAGTACTTC	CAGSGAPTSGSYEQYF
TRBD1	TRBV19	TRBJ1-6	-	TGTGCCAGTAGCCCCAGGTGGGGGACAGGTCGGAATTCACCCCTCCACTTT	CASSPRWGTGRNSPLHF
-	TRBV4-2	TRBJ1-5	-	TGTGCCAGCAGCCCGGACCCTTCGAATAATCAGCCCCAGCATTTT	CASSPDPSNNQPQHF
-	TRBV14	TRBJ2-6	-	TGTGCCAGCAGCCAAGTCCGTTCTGGGGCCAACGTCCTGACTTTC	CASSQVRSGANVLTF
TRBD2	TRBV7-2	TRBJ2-3	-	TGTGCCAGCAGCTTAGTCGCGGGAGGCACAGATACGCAGTATTTT	CASSLVAGGTDTQYF
-	TRBV2	TRBJ1-5	few	TGTGCCAGCACCGCGGCAGATAGCAATCAGCCCCAGCATTTT	CASTAADSNQPQHF
-	TRBV4-2	TRBJ1-1	-	TGTGCCAGCAGCCGGGAAGGGACATCCAACACTGAAGCTTTCTTT	CASSREGTSNTEAFF
-	TRBV4-1	TRBJ2-7	-	TGCGCCAGCAGCGGTTTCGGCAACTACGAGCAGTACTTC	CASSGFGNYEQYF
TRBD1	TRBV5-4	TRBJ1-2	few	TGTGCCAGCAGCTTGGCCCAGGGGGCGAGTATCGTAAGTGGCTACACCTTC	CASSLAQGASIVSGYTF
TRBD1	TRBV2	TRBJ1-2	-	TGTGCCAGCAGACAGGGGGCGCGGGGCTACACCTTC	CASRQGARGYTF
-	TRBV18	TRBJ2-5	-	TGTGCCAGCTCACCGTCTAAAGAGACCCAGTACTTC	CASSPSKETQYF